These 20 T cell receptor beta chains share one sample of origin, sequenced in a study of control samples from healthy donors and cancer patients. Clones were read by immunoSEQ multiplex PCR, and TCRdb kept only the in-frame ones, dropping some. The top ten hold almost 40% of the sample, which has around 51,000 clones, approximately 91% seen once. Source material: PBMCs. All receptors derive from a man aged 50 or older with head and neck cancer.

CDR3 bases: TGCGCCAGCAGCTTGGGACAGGGTTGGAGTGAAAAACTGTTTTTT. Translated: CASSLGQGWSEKLFF. The chain uses TRBV5-1 and TRBJ1-4; the match to TRBD1 covers 7 bases. The trim removed 0 bases at V and 7 bases at J, leaving 6 bases unmatched. Germline values: CDR1 SGHRS, CDR2 YFSETQ. The length of the CDR3 is 15 residues.

The chain couples TRBV11-2 to TRBJ2-5; D not resolved. This CDR3 has 13 amino acids. Trimming removed 5 bases at V and 5 bases at J, with 12 bases between. Germline values: CDR1 SGHAT, CDR2 FQNNGV. The CDR3 spells CASSQPRVETQYF. The CDR3 DNA sequence: TGTGCCAGCAGCCAGCCCCGGGTGGAGACCCAGTACTTC.

The chain is built from TRBV28 and TRBJ1-1; 9 nucleotides agree with TRBD1. J was trimmed by 1 base and V by 7 bases; bases with no gene match: 13. Per the germline V gene, CDR1 is MDHEN and CDR2 is SYDVKM. This CDR3 is 17 amino acids long. In DNA, the CDR3 is TGTGCCAGCACGCCACAGGGGGCCGGATGGGGGAACACTGAAGCTTTCTTT. Protein sequence: CASTPQGAGWGNTEAFF.

This rearrangement joins TRBV28 to TRBJ1-5; 8 positions match TRBD1. The CDR3 runs 14 residues. Germline CDR1 MDHEN, CDR2 SYDVKM. After removal of 5 bases from V and 5 bases from J, the junction contained 5 bases not matched to a gene. Here the CDR3 reads CASSPGGGYQPQHF. The DNA of the CDR3 is TGTGCCAGCAGTCCAGGGGGCGGGTATCAGCCCCAGCATTTT.

The rearrangement joins TRBV27 to TRBJ1-1; 8 nucleotides align to TRBD1. Per the germline V gene, CDR1 is MNHEY and CDR2 is SMNVEV (reference sequence). The V and J ends lost 5 bases and 3 bases, in that order; junction bases with no gene match: 26. This CDR3 has 21 amino acids. The CDR3 loop is CASSTMVSLYGQGRWYTEAFF. For the CDR3, the DNA is TGTGCCAGCAGTACAATGGTGTCCCTCTATGGACAGGGCCGATGGTACACTGAAGCTTTCTTT.

This clone was seen only a few times. This rearrangement joins TRBV28 to TRBJ2-7, with a tentative D call TRBD1 (5 bases). The CDR3 covers 15 residues. The germline V gene has CDR1 MDHEN and CDR2 SYDVKM. With 6 bases removed from V and 8 bases from J, the gap between germline ends came to 23 bases. Written as DNA, the CDR3 is TGTGCCAGCAGCAACGACGTCAGGGCCTATACGCAGCAGTACTTC. It yields the protein CASSNDVRAYTQQYF.

This chain joins TRBV30 and TRBJ2-7; 13 bases map to TRBD2. Trimming took 2 bases from V and 7 from J; bases not matched to a gene: 23. Per the germline V gene, CDR1 is GTSNPN and CDR2 is SVGIG (reference sequence). This CDR3 has 20 amino acids. CDR3 protein: CAWSIRLGLAGVPNEGEQYF. CDR3 in DNA: TGTGCCTGGAGTATTAGGCTCGGACTAGCGGGAGTCCCCAACGAAGGGGAGCAGTACTTC.

In this sample, this clone turned up a few times. This chain connects TRBV28 to TRBJ2-7, with TRBD1 identical over 9 bases. Per germline, CDR1 MDHEN and CDR2 SYDVKM. This CDR3 has 12 amino acids. V shed 6 bases, J shed 5 bases, and the junction held 2 bases outside the gene matches. CDR3 coding DNA: TGTGCCAGCAGGGACAGGGGCCACGAGCAGTACTTC. Translating gives CASRDRGHEQYF.

The chain couples TRBV6-5 to TRBJ1-1; D gene unclear. With 0 bases removed from V and 4 bases from J, the gap between germline ends came to 12 bases. The CDR3 contains 15 residues. Germline assignment: CDR1 MNHEY and CDR2 SVGAGI. CDR3 coding DNA: TGTGCCAGCAGTTACTCGTGGCTTTCGGGCACTGAAGCTTTCTTT. Encoded protein: CASSYSWLSGTEAFF.

This clone has a single count. The chain joins TRBV6-1 to TRBJ2-3, with TRBD2 matching 10 bases. The CDR3 covers 20 residues. Germline V gene sequence: CDR1 MNHNS, CDR2 SASEGT. The V gene end was trimmed by 0 bases and the J gene end by 4 bases; junction bases not matched to a gene: 16. In nucleotides, the CDR3 is TGTGCCAGCAGTGAAGCCTTAAGCGGGGGGGCCCTTTTTAAACCAGATACGCAGTATTTT. It codes for CASSEALSGGALFKPDTQYF.

This sequence joins TRBV6-6 and TRBJ2-3, with D perhaps matching TRBD1 (5 bases). CDR1 MNHNY and CDR2 SVGAGI come from the germline V gene (reference sequence). The CDR3 runs to 16 residues. Trimming cost V 6 bases and J 2 bases, with 18 bases left between them. CDR3 sequence (DNA): TGTGCCAGCAGCCCTGTTGGGGCTCCTTCCACAGATACGCAGTATTTT. It encodes CASSPVGAPSTDTQYF.

The chain joins TRBV30 to TRBJ1-2; D ambiguous. CDR1 is GTSNPN and CDR2 is SVGIG in the germline V gene (reference sequence). V dropped 0 bases and J dropped 10 bases, with 3 bases sitting between them. The CDR3 contains 9 residues. The CDR3 DNA reads as TGTGCCTGGAGTGTTGTCTACACCTTC. Protein: CAWSVVYTF. Variable domain in full (rest from reference TRBV30 and TRBJ1-2): SQTIHQWPATLVQPVGSPLSLECTVEGTSNPNLYWYRQAAGRGLQLLFYSVGIGQISSEVPQNLSASRPQDRQFILSSKKLLLSDSGFYLCAWSVVYTFGSGTRLTVV.

The V and J genes are TRBV3-1 (or the pseudogene TRBV3-2) and TRBJ2-7; TRBD2 is a possible D gene (5 bases). This CDR3 has 15 residues. Trimming stripped 4 bases from V and 1 base from J, with 14 bases between. The germline V gene has CDR1 LGHDT and CDR2 YNNKEL (reference sequence). DNA for the CDR3: TGTGCCAGCAGCCCCACCCTCGGGGAGTCCTACGAGCAGTACTTC. Its protein product is CASSPTLGESYEQYF.

In regard to this clone: Other nucleotide sequences in the sample specify the same CDR3. This sequence joins TRBV12-3 or TRBV12-4 and TRBJ1-1; no definite D call. The CDR3 consists of 11 residues. The V gene lost 4 bases and the J gene lost 5 bases, with 5 bases spanning the gap. This CDR3 is CASSSRTEAFF. The CDR3, as DNA: TGTGCCAGCAGTTCTAGGACTGAAGCTTTCTTT.

Points on this clone: The conserved phenylalanine or tryptophan normally closing the CDR3 is absent here, so this likely arose from a read error. The DNA is left out, because the CDR3 cannot be placed on it with certainty; the CDR3 is given as TCRdb lists it. The chain is built from TRBV5-1 and TRBJ2-7. Germline V gives CDR1 SGHRS, CDR2 YFSETQ. The CDR3 spans 9 amino acids, including both terminal residues. CDR3 amino acids: CASRPSPLG.

The V call is TRBV4-1, the J call TRBJ2-7; D is possibly TRBD1 (5 bases). This CDR3 has 14 residues. With 3 bases removed from V and 3 bases from J, the gap between germline ends came to 12 bases. CDR1 is MGHRA and CDR2 is YSYEKL in the germline V gene. The CDR3, as DNA: TGCGCCAGCAGCCAGGGGCAGGGCGACTACGAGCAGTACTTC. Residues: CASSQGQGDYEQYF.

The chain couples TRBV11-2 to TRBJ2-1, with no clear D. From germline, CDR1 is SGHAT and CDR2 FQNNGV. The CDR3 length is 12 residues. V lost 4 bases to trimming and J lost 5 bases, with 6 bases between them. CDR3 protein: CASSYDHNEQFF. CDR3 in DNA: TGTGCCAGCAGCTACGACCACAATGAGCAGTTCTTC.

This chain joins TRBV6-2 or TRBV6-3 and TRBJ1-2; 10 positions agree with TRBD1. V shed 6 bases, J shed 4 bases, and the junction held 8 bases outside the gene matches. The CDR3 covers 15 residues. Germline V lookup: CDR1 MNHEY, CDR2 SVGEGT. The CDR3 DNA reads as TGTGCCAGCAGCCTCCGGGACAGGGGAGGCTATGGCTACACCTTC. It translates to CASSLRDRGGYGYTF.

The chain links TRBV2 to TRBJ1-6; D unclear. Trimming took off 8 bases at V and 6 bases at J, with 11 bases between the two ends. The germline gives CDR1 SNHLY, CDR2 FYNNEI. The CDR3 contains 13 residues. CDR3 sequence reads: CASVWEPNSPLHF. The CDR3 region has the DNA TGTGCCAGCGTCTGGGAGCCTAATTCACCCCTCCACTTT.

The rearrangement uses TRBV5-1 and TRBJ2-5; possible D gene TRBD2, 5 bases. CDR1 is SGHRS and CDR2 is YFSETQ in the germline V gene. The CDR3 is made up of 14 amino acids. The ends were cut back, 1 base at V and 0 bases at J, with 7 bases in the middle. CDR3 protein: CASSLSGYQETQYF. The CDR3 DNA is TGCGCCAGCAGCTTGTCGGGGTACCAAGAGACCCAGTACTTC.